A single sample gave rise to the 11 T cell receptor beta chains below, sequenced in a study of Ad26.COV2.S vaccination and SARS-CoV-2 variants. The treatment is: 15 to 20 received Ad26.COV2.S at low or high dose, single or two shots; five or six received placebo; per-sample allocation not given. Repertoires come from day 63 after the first vaccine or placebo injection. Sequencing was performed with immunoSEQ multiplex PCR; in TCRdb, only in-frame clones are kept and a portion is missing. Among about 400,000 clones, 80% to 90% were seen once, and the ten largest hold just under 7.5%. Source: peripheral blood, taken in a trial of Ad26.COV2.S vaccine versus placebo. These receptors were collected from a person between 18 and 65 years old who received the Ad26.COV2.S COVID-19 vaccine or a placebo.

The chain links TRBV25-1 to TRBJ2-3; D is ambiguous. V dropped 2 bases and J dropped 2 bases, with 5 bases sitting between them. The CDR3 loop spans 13 amino acids. Germline V lookup: CDR1 MGHDK, CDR2 SYGVNS. CDR3 DNA sequence: TGTGCCAGCAGTGAACCGCTCACAGATACGCAGTATTTT. Its protein product is CASSEPLTDTQYF.

The sample holds a few counts of this clone. V usage is TRBV19 and J usage is TRBJ2-7; no reliable D call. The germline V gene has CDR1 LNHDA and CDR2 SQIVND (reference sequence). Trimming cost V 2 bases and J 3 bases, with 11 bases left between them. The CDR3 is made up of 14 amino acids. The CDR3 bases are TGTGCCAGTAGTATAAACTCTCCGTACTACGAGCAGTACTTC. It translates to CASSINSPYYEQYF. The whole variable domain, remainder taken from reference TRBV19 and TRBJ2-7, is DGGITQSPKYLFRKEGQNVTLSCEQNLNHDAMYWYRQDPGQGLRLIYYSQIVNDFQKGDIAEGYSVSREKKESFPLTVTSAQKNPTAFYLCASSINSPYYEQYFGPGTRLTVT.

This rearrangement joins TRBV28 to TRBJ1-1, with D uncertain. Germline V gives CDR1 MDHEN, CDR2 SYDVKM. This CDR3 contains 15 residues. The V end lost 3 bases, the J end lost 11 bases, and 22 bases lay between the germline ends. CDR3 bases: TGTGCCAGCAGTTTGTCCGGGGTCCCCAGACCGGGGGCTTTCTTT. Translating it yields CASSLSGVPRPGAFF.

The chain has TRBV4-1 and TRBJ2-7; D is perhaps TRBD1 (6 bases). Trimming took 0 bases from V and 3 from J, leaving 9 bases between them. The germline V gene encodes CDR1 MGHRA and CDR2 YSYEKL. This CDR3 is 14 amino acids long. CDR3 sequence: CASSQDGTIYEQYF. CDR3 sequence (DNA): TGCGCCAGCAGCCAAGATGGGACAATCTACGAGCAGTACTTC.

The chain uses TRBV5-1 and TRBJ1-2; weak D call: TRBD1 (6 bases). Trimming left V 4 bases short and J 8 bases short, with 18 bases between. CDR3 size: 14 residues. Looked up from germline, CDR1 is SGHRS and CDR2 is YFSETQ. The CDR3 sequence: CASSPTTGSTGYTF. CDR3 nucleotides: TGCGCCAGCAGCCCCACTACAGGGTCCACCGGCTACACCTTC.

The rearrangement uses TRBV2 and TRBJ1-1; perhaps TRBD1 as D (5 bases). The germline V and J ends were trimmed by 10 bases and 5 bases, with 14 bases remaining between them. In germline, CDR1 is SNHLY, CDR2 FYNNEI. The CDR3 loop spans 12 amino acids. CDR3 sequence (DNA): TGTGCCATCCGAGGGGATATGACTGAAGCTTTCTTT. It is translated as CAIRGDMTEAFF.

For the CDR3, the DNA is TGTGCCAGCTCATCCGACGGGCTCCTCACTGAAGCTTTCTTT. It is translated as CASSSDGLLTEAFF. This chain joins TRBV18 and TRBJ1-1; D remains ambiguous. Trimming shortened V by 5 bases and J by 4 bases, and 14 bases separated the two germline ends. CDR1 and CDR2 from the germline V gene are KGHSH and LQKENI. The CDR3 covers 14 residues.

The rearrangement links TRBV29-1 to TRBJ1-2; 10 nucleotides align to TRBD1. The CDR3 runs to 13 residues. The V and J ends lost 4 bases and 5 bases, in that order; junction bases with no gene match: 4. CDR1 SQVTM and CDR2 ANQGSEA come from the germline V gene. The CDR3: CSVGGTGDYGYTF. CDR3 sequence (DNA): TGCAGCGTTGGGGGGACAGGGGATTATGGCTACACCTTC.

The chain has TRBV2 and TRBJ1-5; no definite D call. Trimming pared 6 bases from V and 15 bases from J, leaving 15 bases between. Germline CDR1 reads SNHLY; CDR2 reads FYNNEI. The CDR3 extends over 11 amino acids. DNA for the CDR3: TGTGCCAGCAGGGGAGAAGTGGGTTCGCATTTT. Translation gives CASRGEVGSHF.

The chain recombines TRBV5-1 with TRBJ2-1, with TRBD2 matching 7 bases. Trimming cost V 0 bases and J 10 bases; bases outside gene matches: 4. CDR1 and CDR2 from the germline V gene are SGHRS and YFSETQ. The CDR3 is 13 residues long. The CDR3 sequence is CASSLGGSGEQFF. DNA of the CDR3: TGCGCCAGCAGCTTGGGCGGGAGTGGGGAGCAGTTCTTC.

This clone came up once. The V gene is TRBV2, the J gene TRBJ1-2; maybe TRBD1 (5 bases). Trimming pared 7 bases from V and 7 bases from J, leaving 19 bases between. The germline V gene has CDR1 SNHLY and CDR2 FYNNEI. The CDR3 covers 14 residues. The CDR3 DNA follows: TGTGCCAGCAACCGGGAGGCGGGGGGTTTTGGCTACACCTTC. As protein: CASNREAGGFGYTF.